This entry concerns a single TCR beta chain. Its antigen is currently unknown. Profiling relied on immunoSEQ multiplex PCR, and the TCRdb table lists in-frame clones only, not all of them. The sample holds 120,000 or so clones, 90% seen once. This sample was taken from a study of T cell responses to AZD1222 COVID-19 vaccine. Overall study: The study pooled second doses at about 4 or about 12 weeks.

CDR1 is MNHEY and CDR2 is SVGAGI in the germline V gene. V lost 8 bases, J lost 2 bases, and 13 bases lay in between. The CDR3 covers 13 residues. Study-wide results and limits: Reportedly, nearly half of unique spike TCRs recognized epitopes outside B.1.351/B.1.1.7 mutations.

This TCR came from an adult in good health. Source: peripheral blood, taken on day 0 of AZD1222 vaccination. This chain joins TRBV6-5 and TRBJ2-7, with D possibly TRBD2 on 5 matching bases. Here the CDR3 DNA reads TGTGCCAGCGGGCGGGCGGCCGCCTACGAGCAGTACTTC. Its protein is CASGRAAAYEQYF.